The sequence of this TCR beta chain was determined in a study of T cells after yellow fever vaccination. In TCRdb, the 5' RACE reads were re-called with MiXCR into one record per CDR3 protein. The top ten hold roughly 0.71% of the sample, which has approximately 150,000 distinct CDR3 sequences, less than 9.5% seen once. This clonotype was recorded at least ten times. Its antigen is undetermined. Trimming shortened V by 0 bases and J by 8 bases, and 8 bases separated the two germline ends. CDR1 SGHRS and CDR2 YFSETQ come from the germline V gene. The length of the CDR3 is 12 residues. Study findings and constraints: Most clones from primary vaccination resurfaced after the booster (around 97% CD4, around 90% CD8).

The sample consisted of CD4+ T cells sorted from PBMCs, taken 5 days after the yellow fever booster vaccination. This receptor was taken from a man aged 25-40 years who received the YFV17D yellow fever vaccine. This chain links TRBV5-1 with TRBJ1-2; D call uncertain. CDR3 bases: TGCGCCAGCAGCTTGGGGCAGCGGGGCTACACCTTC. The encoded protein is CASSLGQRGYTF.